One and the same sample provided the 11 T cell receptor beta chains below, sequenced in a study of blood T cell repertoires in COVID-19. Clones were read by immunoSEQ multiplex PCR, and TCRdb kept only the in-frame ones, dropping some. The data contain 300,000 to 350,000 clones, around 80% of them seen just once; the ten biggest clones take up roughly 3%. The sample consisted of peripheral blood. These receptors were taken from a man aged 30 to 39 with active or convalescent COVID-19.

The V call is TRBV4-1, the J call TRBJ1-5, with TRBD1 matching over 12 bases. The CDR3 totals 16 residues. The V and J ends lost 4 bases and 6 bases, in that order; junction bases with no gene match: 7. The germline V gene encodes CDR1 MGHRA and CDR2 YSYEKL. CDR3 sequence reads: CASSPAGTGGLQPQHF. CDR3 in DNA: TGCGCCAGCAGCCCAGCTGGGACAGGGGGCCTTCAGCCCCAGCATTTT.

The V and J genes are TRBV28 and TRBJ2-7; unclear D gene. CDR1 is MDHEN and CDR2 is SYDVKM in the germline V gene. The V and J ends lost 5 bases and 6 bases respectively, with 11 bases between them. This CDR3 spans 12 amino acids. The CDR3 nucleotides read TGTGCCAGCAGTGACCTAGGAAGCGAGCAGTACTTC. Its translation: CASSDLGSEQYF.

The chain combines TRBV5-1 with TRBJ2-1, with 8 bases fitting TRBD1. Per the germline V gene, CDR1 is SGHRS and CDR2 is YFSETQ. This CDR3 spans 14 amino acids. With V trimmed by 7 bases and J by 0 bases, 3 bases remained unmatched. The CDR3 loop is CASGTGGSYNEQFF. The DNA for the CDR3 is TGCGCCAGCGGAACAGGGGGCTCCTACAATGAGCAGTTCTTC.

The CDR3 region has the DNA TGTGCCAGTAGTGCCCGGACTGGCTCCTACAATGAGCAGTTCTTC. Translating it yields CASSARTGSYNEQFF. The chain recombines TRBV19 with TRBJ2-1, with D tentatively TRBD2 (5 bases). CDR3 length: 15 amino acids. V lost 5 bases to trimming and J lost 0 bases, with 11 bases between them. CDR1 and CDR2 from the germline V gene are LNHDA and SQIVND (reference sequence).

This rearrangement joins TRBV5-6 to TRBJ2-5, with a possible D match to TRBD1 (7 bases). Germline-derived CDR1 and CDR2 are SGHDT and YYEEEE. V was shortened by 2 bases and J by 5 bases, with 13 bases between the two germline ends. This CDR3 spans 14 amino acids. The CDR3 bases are TGTGCCAGCAGCTTCGGAGGGGGCGCGGAGACCCAGTACTTC. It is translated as CASSFGGGAETQYF.

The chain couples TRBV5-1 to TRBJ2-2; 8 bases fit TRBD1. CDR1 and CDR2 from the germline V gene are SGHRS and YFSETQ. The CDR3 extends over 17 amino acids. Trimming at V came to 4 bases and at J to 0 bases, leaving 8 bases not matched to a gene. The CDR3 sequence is CASSPGQATANTGELFF. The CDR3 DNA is TGCGCCAGCAGCCCGGGACAGGCTACTGCGAACACCGGGGAGCTGTTTTTT.

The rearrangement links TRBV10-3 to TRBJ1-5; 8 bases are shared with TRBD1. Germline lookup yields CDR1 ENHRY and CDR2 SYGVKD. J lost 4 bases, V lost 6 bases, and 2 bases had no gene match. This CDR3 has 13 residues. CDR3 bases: TGTGCCATCAGGGGACAGGAAAATCAGCCCCAGCATTTT. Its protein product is CAIRGQENQPQHF.

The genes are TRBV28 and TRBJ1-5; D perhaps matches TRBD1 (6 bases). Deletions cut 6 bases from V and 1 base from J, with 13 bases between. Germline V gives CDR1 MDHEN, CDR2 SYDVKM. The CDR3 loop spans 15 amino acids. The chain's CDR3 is CASSLTGLSNQPQHF. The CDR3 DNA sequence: TGTGCCAGCAGCCTGACAGGATTGAGCAATCAGCCCCAGCATTTT. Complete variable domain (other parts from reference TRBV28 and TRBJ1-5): DVKVTQSSRYLVKRTGEKVFLECVQDMDHENMFWYRQDPGLGLRLIYFSYDVKMKEKGDIPEGYSVSREKKERFSLILESASTNQTSMYLCASSLTGLSNQPQHFGDGTRLSIL.

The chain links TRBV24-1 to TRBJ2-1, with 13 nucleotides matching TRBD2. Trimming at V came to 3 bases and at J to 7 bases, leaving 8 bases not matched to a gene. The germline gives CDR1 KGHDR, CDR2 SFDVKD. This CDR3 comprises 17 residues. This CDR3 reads CATSDPTSGGAGNEQFF. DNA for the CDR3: TGTGCCACCAGTGATCCAACTAGCGGGGGGGCCGGGAATGAGCAGTTCTTC.

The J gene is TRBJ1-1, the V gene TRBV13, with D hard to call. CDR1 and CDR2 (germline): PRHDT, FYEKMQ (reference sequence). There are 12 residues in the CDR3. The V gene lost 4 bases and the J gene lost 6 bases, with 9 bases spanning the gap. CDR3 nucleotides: TGTGCCAGCAGCTCGTACTCGGCTGAAGCTTTCTTT. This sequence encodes CASSSYSAEAFF.

CDR3 sequence: CASSLGGPTGGHEAFF. The CDR3 bases are TGCGCCAGCAGCTTGGGGGGACCGACAGGGGGCCATGAAGCTTTCTTT. The rearrangement uses TRBV5-1 and TRBJ1-1, with 10 bases lining up with TRBD1. The CDR3 loop spans 16 amino acids. The V segment lost 0 bases and the J segment 7 bases; nucleotides outside the gene matches: 9. Per germline, CDR1 SGHRS and CDR2 YFSETQ.